One and the same sample provided the 32 T cell receptor beta chains below, sequenced in a study of T cells in Graves' hyperthyroidism and ophthalmopathy. TCR beta CDR3 sequences were amplified from RNA transcripts. The HTBI set primed first-round TCR CDR3 RT-PCR. A single record per CDR3 protein comes from TCRdb applying MiXCR to the multiplex PCR reads. The sample contains approximately 740,000 distinct CDR3 sequences, approximately 14% of which appear only once. Sequencing was performed on blood. Receptors were obtained from a woman aged 18-35 years with Graves' hyperthyroidism.

This clonotype was counted ten times or more. The chain has TRBV30 and TRBJ2-3; D is unresolved. The CDR3 is made up of 13 amino acids. Germline values: CDR1 GTSNPN, CDR2 SVGIG (reference sequence). V lost 1 base and J lost 2, with 7 bases in between. The CDR3 is CAWSDRITDTQYF. The CDR3 DNA reads TGTGCCTGGAGTGACCGAATCACAGATACGCAGTATTTT.

Many counts were recorded for this clonotype. J is TRBJ2-7 and V is TRBV18; no definite D call. In germline, CDR1 is KGHSH, CDR2 LQKENI. The CDR3 extends over 14 amino acids. Trimming took off 2 bases at V and 0 bases at J, with 8 bases between the two ends. The CDR3: CASSPEESSYEQYF. The CDR3, as DNA: TGTGCCAGCTCACCAGAGGAAAGCTCCTACGAGCAGTACTTC.

The rearrangement uses TRBV7-2 and TRBJ2-3, with 9 bases matching TRBD2. The CDR3 runs 16 residues. V was clipped by 3 bases and J by 2 bases; unmatched bases: 6. Germline assignment: CDR1 SGHTA and CDR2 FQGNSA. The CDR3 DNA reads TGTGCCAGCAGCTTCAGGGCGGGAGGGCCCACAGATACGCAGTATTTT. Its translation: CASSFRAGGPTDTQYF.

This clonotype was seen a handful of times. The chain couples TRBV5-1 to TRBJ2-1, with 8 nucleotides matching TRBD2. The V and J ends lost 4 bases and 7 bases, in that order; junction bases with no gene match: 10. CDR1 and CDR2 (germline): SGHRS, YFSETQ. The CDR3 totals 15 residues. In DNA form, the CDR3 reads TGCGCCAGCAGCCCCGCCGGGGGGGAACCGAATGAGCAGTTCTTC. Translating it yields CASSPAGGEPNEQFF.

J is TRBJ1-1 and V is TRBV6-1; D ambiguous. V was pared by 5 bases and J by 6 bases, with 16 bases between. Germline V lookup: CDR1 MNHNS, CDR2 SASEGT. This CDR3 contains 14 residues. CDR3: CASSRRPAYPEAFF. In nucleotides, the CDR3 is TGTGCCAGCAGTCGGCGGCCAGCCTACCCTGAAGCTTTCTTT.

The CDR3 nucleotides are TGTGCCAGCAGCCCAATTCTTGCGGGAGGTGAGGATACGCAGTATTTT. Translated, it gives CASSPILAGGEDTQYF. J is TRBJ2-3 and V is TRBV11-2; 8 bases map to TRBD2. Unmatched junction bases numbered 13, after V lost 5 bases and J lost 6 bases. The CDR3 covers 16 residues. CDR1 is SGHAT, CDR2 FQNNGV, per germline.

This clonotype came up many times. The J gene is TRBJ2-2, the V gene TRBV6-1; D possibly matches TRBD1 or TRBD2 (7 bases each). The V end was cut by 6 bases, the J end by 7 bases, with 36 bases between. This CDR3 has 21 amino acids. CDR1 MNHNS and CDR2 SASEGT come from the germline V gene. CDR3 in amino acids: CASSRLGTVRTPGGFYGELFF. CDR3 DNA sequence: TGTGCCAGCAGCAGGCTAGGGACAGTGAGAACACCGGGAGGATTTTACGGGGAGCTGTTTTTT.

V is TRBV7-9 and J is TRBJ2-1; D perhaps matches TRBD1 (6 bases). CDR3 length equals 13 residues. Trimming left V 5 bases short and J 10 bases short, with 15 bases between. Per the germline V gene, CDR1 is SEHNR and CDR2 is FQNEAQ (reference sequence). The CDR3 region is CASSPPGAQEQFF. CDR3 DNA: TGTGCCAGCAGCCCCCCAGGGGCCCAGGAGCAGTTCTTC. Full variable domain (remainder filled in from reference TRBV7-9 and TRBJ2-1): DTGVSQNPRHKITKRGQNVTFRCDPISEHNRLYWYRQTLGQGPEFLTYFQNEAQLEKSRLLSDRFSAERPKGSFSTLEIQRTEQGDSAMYLCASSPPGAQEQFFGPGTRLTVL.

This clonotype was detected ten times or more. The chain couples TRBV12-3 or TRBV12-4 to TRBJ2-7; D uncertain. This CDR3 spans 13 amino acids. Trimming removed 5 bases at V and 3 bases at J, with 11 bases between. This CDR3 is CASSEREDYEQYF. CDR3 bases: TGTGCCAGCAGTGAGAGAGAGGACTACGAGCAGTACTTC.

The genes are TRBV15 and TRBJ2-1; 8 nucleotides match TRBD2. Germline trimming cut 6 bases from V and 7 bases from J; bases unmatched to any gene: 8. The CDR3 sequence is 14 residues long. Germline CDR1 is LNHNV and CDR2 is YYDKDF (reference sequence). Here the CDR3 DNA reads TGTGCCACCAGGAACGGGAGGGCCCGTAATGAGCAGTTCTTC. Translating it yields CATRNGRARNEQFF.

The chain employs TRBV6-2 or TRBV6-3 and TRBJ2-3; 7 nucleotides agree with TRBD2. The CDR3 loop spans 16 amino acids. V lost 2 bases to trimming and J lost 2 bases; unmatched junction nucleotides: 7. Germline assignment: CDR1 MNHEY and CDR2 SVGEGT. In nucleotides, the CDR3 is TGTGCCAGCAGTTACGGCCACGGGGGGATCACAGATACGCAGTATTTT. Translating it yields CASSYGHGGITDTQYF.

This clonotype showed up many times. The gene calls are TRBV7-9 and TRBJ2-7; D is ambiguous. The V end was cut by 5 bases, the J end by 6 bases, with 11 bases between. CDR3 length: 12 amino acids. Germline-derived CDR1 and CDR2 are SEHNR and FQNEAQ (reference sequence). CDR3 in DNA: TGTGCCAGCAGCCCACGATTCCCCGAGCAGTACTTC. This encodes CASSPRFPEQYF.

This sequence joins TRBV12-3 or TRBV12-4 and TRBJ2-7; the D gene is possibly TRBD2 (5 bases). V was trimmed by 3 bases and J by 6 bases, leaving 15 bases between them. CDR3 length equals 14 residues. The CDR3 nucleotides are TGTGCCAGCAGTTTTCAGAGGGCCCTCTCCGAGCAGTACTTC. Its translation: CASSFQRALSEQYF.

This clonotype was observed at least ten times. The chain links TRBV11-2 to TRBJ2-2, with D tentatively TRBD1 or TRBD2 (6 bases each). Germline V gene data show CDR1 as SGHAT and CDR2 as FQNNGV. V lost 5 bases and J 7 bases, leaving 20 bases between the germline ends. This CDR3 contains 16 residues. The CDR3 protein is CASSQRGTSSHGELFF. The CDR3 DNA reads as TGTGCCAGCAGCCAAAGGGGGACTTCAAGCCACGGGGAGCTGTTTTTT.

This clonotype was seen repeatedly, ten times or more. CDR3 in DNA: TGTGCCAGCACCCCAGGGATGGCAGGGGGCTGGGAGACCCAGTACTTC. Translation gives CASTPGMAGGWETQYF. This rearrangement joins TRBV28 to TRBJ2-5; TRBD1 matches 8 bases. Germline CDR1 is MDHEN and CDR2 is SYDVKM. V lost 7 bases to trimming and J lost 5 bases; unmatched junction nucleotides: 15. The CDR3 runs 16 residues. The whole variable domain, remainder taken from reference TRBV28 and TRBJ2-5, is DVKVTQSSRYLVKRTGEKVFLECVQDMDHENMFWYRQDPGLGLRLIYFSYDVKMKEKGDIPEGYSVSREKKERFSLILESASTNQTSMYLCASTPGMAGGWETQYFGPGTRLLVL.

This clonotype has a handful of counts. V usage is TRBV6-2 or TRBV6-3 and J usage is TRBJ2-2, with TRBD1 identical over 7 bases. V was pared by 10 bases and J by 1 base, with 6 bases of the junction left unmatched. This CDR3 contains 14 residues. CDR1 is MNHEY, CDR2 SVGEGT, per germline. The DNA for the CDR3 is TGTGCCACCATCCGGGACAGGAACACCGGGGAGCTGTTTTTT. This sequence encodes CATIRDRNTGELFF.

V usage is TRBV6-9 and J usage is TRBJ2-7; 10 bases fit TRBD2. The CDR3 consists of 15 residues. The germline V gene has CDR1 MNHGY and CDR2 SVAAGI. V lost 3 bases, J lost 6 bases, and 8 bases stayed unmatched. The CDR3 loop reads CASSYLFLAGGEQYF. CDR3 sequence (DNA): TGTGCCAGCAGTTACCTATTCTTAGCGGGGGGCGAGCAGTACTTC.

This clonotype occurred many times. The V call is TRBV7-2, the J call TRBJ1-1; weak D call: TRBD1 (5 bases). The CDR3 has 15 residues. Germline CDR1 SGHTA, CDR2 FQGNSA. The V and J ends lost 0 bases and 4 bases respectively, with 12 bases between them. For the CDR3, the DNA is TGTGCCAGCAGCTTAGCCCGTGGGGGGAGCACTGAAGCTTTCTTT. Translated: CASSLARGGSTEAFF.

This clonotype was recorded at least ten times. This chain links TRBV13 with TRBJ2-2; 9 nucleotides align to TRBD1. Germline lookup yields CDR1 PRHDT and CDR2 FYEKMQ (reference sequence). The CDR3 loop spans 16 amino acids. Unmatched junction bases numbered 4, after V lost 5 bases and J lost 0 bases. CDR3 DNA sequence: TGTGCCAGCAGCATACAGGGGGCCGCGAACACCGGGGAGCTGTTTTTT. Translating gives CASSIQGAANTGELFF.

V usage is TRBV28 and J usage is TRBJ2-7; 9 nucleotides line up with TRBD1. The CDR3 sequence is 15 residues long. Trimming took 3 bases from V and 4 from J; bases not matched to a gene: 7. The germline gives CDR1 MDHEN, CDR2 SYDVKM. The CDR3 bases are TGTGCCAGCAGTTTTCCGGGACAGGGTACATACGAGCAGTACTTC. Translated: CASSFPGQGTYEQYF.

This clonotype occurred many times. The CDR3 coding sequence is TGTGCCAGCAGTTCTGTCGGTTACGAGCAGTACTTC. Encoded protein: CASSSVGYEQYF. J is TRBJ2-7 and V is TRBV28, with D unresolved. The CDR3 contains 12 residues. Germline CDR1 is MDHEN and CDR2 is SYDVKM. V shed 4 bases and J shed 4 bases, with 8 bases lying between them.

This clonotype was recorded a few times. The chain is built from TRBV13 and TRBJ2-3; 7 nucleotides line up with TRBD2. With V trimmed by 4 bases and J by 4 bases, 11 bases remained unmatched. This CDR3 has 16 amino acids. Looked up from germline, CDR1 is PRHDT and CDR2 is FYEKMQ (reference sequence). The CDR3 reads CASSYWGSGKSDTQYF. The CDR3 DNA follows: TGTGCCAGCAGCTACTGGGGGAGCGGGAAATCAGATACGCAGTATTTT.

This clonotype came up a few times. This chain connects TRBV11-2 to TRBJ2-1, with 7 bases lining up with TRBD2. The CDR3 sequence is 16 residues long. Germline assignment: CDR1 SGHAT and CDR2 FQNNGV. V was pared by 5 bases and J by 0 bases, with 7 bases of the junction left unmatched. This CDR3 reads CASSILAYNSYNEQFF. CDR3 nucleotide sequence: TGTGCCAGCAGCATACTAGCGTATAACTCCTACAATGAGCAGTTCTTC.

This clonotype was observed at least ten times. The V and J genes are TRBV3-1 and TRBJ2-1; D uncertain. The CDR3 consists of 17 residues. Between the trimmed V and J ends, which lost 0 bases and 6 bases, there was a span of 18 bases. Germline V gene data show CDR1 as LGHDT and CDR2 as YNNKEL (reference sequence). CDR3 DNA: TGTGCCAGCAGCCAAGATCCAGCAGGCCTGGGAACCAATGAGCAGTTCTTC. Its protein product is CASSQDPAGLGTNEQFF.

This clonotype was recorded at least ten times. V usage is TRBV20-1 and J usage is TRBJ2-1; TRBD2 agrees at 10 bases. The CDR3 runs 17 residues. Per the germline V gene, CDR1 is DFQATT and CDR2 is SNEGSKA (reference sequence). The V gene end was trimmed by 6 bases and the J gene end by 9 bases; junction bases not matched to a gene: 20. Here the CDR3 reads CSAAGPLAGGKRGEQFF. CDR3 coding DNA: TGCAGTGCCGCCGGCCCTTTAGCGGGAGGTAAAAGGGGTGAGCAGTTCTTC.

The rearrangement joins TRBV6-1 to TRBJ2-1, with D possibly matching TRBD1 (5 bases). The germline V and J ends were trimmed by 6 bases and 4 bases, with 16 bases remaining between them. CDR1 is MNHNS and CDR2 is SASEGT in the germline V gene. CDR3 length: 15 residues. The CDR3 protein is CASRARAGAYNEQFF. The CDR3 DNA reads TGTGCCAGCAGGGCCAGGGCTGGGGCTTACAATGAGCAGTTCTTC.

This clonotype was observed at least ten times. This chain joins TRBV6-2 or TRBV6-3 and TRBJ1-5; unclear D gene. V lost 4 bases and J lost 3, with 13 bases in between. Germline CDR1 MNHEY, CDR2 SVGEGT. This CDR3 has 15 residues. The CDR3 nucleotides read TGTGCCAGCAGTTTTAGTAACGGCAACAATCAGCCCCAGCATTTT. It specifies CASSFSNGNNQPQHF.

The chain couples TRBV6-2 or TRBV6-3 to TRBJ2-3; D possibly corresponds to TRBD1 (5 bases). This CDR3 region has 15 residues. The germline CDR1 and CDR2 sequences are MNHEY and SVGEGT. V gave up 4 bases and J gave up 0 bases, with 11 bases separating them. In DNA form, the CDR3 reads TGTGCCAGCAGTTGGGGCGACCTTAGCACAGATACGCAGTATTTT. Protein product: CASSWGDLSTDTQYF.

At least ten counts were recorded for this clonotype. V usage is TRBV28 and J usage is TRBJ2-7; D not resolved. V dropped 0 bases and J dropped 6 bases, with 3 bases sitting between them. Per the germline V gene, CDR1 is MDHEN and CDR2 is SYDVKM. The CDR3 consists of 11 residues. For the CDR3, the DNA is TGTGCCAGCAGTTTATGGTCCGAGCAGTACTTC. Encoded protein: CASSLWSEQYF. Using reference TRBV28 and TRBJ2-7 for the parts outside the CDR3, the full variable domain is DVKVTQSSRYLVKRTGEKVFLECVQDMDHENMFWYRQDPGLGLRLIYFSYDVKMKEKGDIPEGYSVSREKKERFSLILESASTNQTSMYLCASSLWSEQYFGPGTRLTVT.

In its sample, this clonotype was seen many times. J is TRBJ2-3 and V is TRBV30; D remains ambiguous. Trimming pared 4 bases from V and 6 bases from J, leaving 23 bases between. Germline-derived CDR1 and CDR2 are GTSNPN and SVGIG (reference sequence). The CDR3 sequence is 16 residues long. For the CDR3, the DNA is TGTGCCTGGACCGACCCCGCCGGCCGTAAAGGGGATACGCAGTATTTT. Residues: CAWTDPAGRKGDTQYF.

The chain's CDR3 is CASSPSRQSTGANVLTF. In DNA form, the CDR3 reads TGTGCCAGCTCACCGTCTCGACAGAGTACTGGGGCCAACGTCCTGACTTTC. The chain joins TRBV18 to TRBJ2-6, with D possibly matching TRBD1 (5 bases). V lost 3 bases and J 2 bases, leaving 14 bases between the germline ends. The CDR3 sequence is 17 residues long. Per the germline V gene, CDR1 is KGHSH and CDR2 is LQKENI.

This clonotype came up many times. Written as DNA, the CDR3 is TGTGCCAGCAGTTACTTTCCGCCTAGGGATGATGGAACCGGGGAGCTGTTTTTT. Translating it yields CASSYFPPRDDGTGELFF. V is TRBV6-2 or TRBV6-3 and J is TRBJ2-2, with D hard to call. The germline V gene has CDR1 MNHEY and CDR2 SVGEGT. The CDR3 runs to 18 residues. V lost 1 base to trimming and J lost 5 bases, with 20 bases between them.